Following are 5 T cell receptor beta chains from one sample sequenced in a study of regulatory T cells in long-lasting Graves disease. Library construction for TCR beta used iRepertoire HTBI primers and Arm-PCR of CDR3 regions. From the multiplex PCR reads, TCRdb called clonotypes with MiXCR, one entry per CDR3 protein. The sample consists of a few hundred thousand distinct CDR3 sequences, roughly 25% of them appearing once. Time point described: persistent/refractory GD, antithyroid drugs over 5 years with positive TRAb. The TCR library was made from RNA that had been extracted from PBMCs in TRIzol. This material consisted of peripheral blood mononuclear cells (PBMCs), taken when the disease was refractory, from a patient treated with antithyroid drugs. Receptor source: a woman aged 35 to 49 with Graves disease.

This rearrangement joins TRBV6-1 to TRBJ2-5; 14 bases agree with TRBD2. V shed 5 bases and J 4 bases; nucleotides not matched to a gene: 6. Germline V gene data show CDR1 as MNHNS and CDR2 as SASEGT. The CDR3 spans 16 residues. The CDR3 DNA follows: TGTGCCAGCAGTTCGGGACTAGCGGGAGTAAGAGAGACCCAGTACTTC. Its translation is CASSSGLAGVRETQYF.

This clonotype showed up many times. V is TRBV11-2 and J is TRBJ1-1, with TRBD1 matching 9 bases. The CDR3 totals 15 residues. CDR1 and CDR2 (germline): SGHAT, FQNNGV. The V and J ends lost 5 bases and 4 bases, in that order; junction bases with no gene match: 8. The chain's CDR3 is CASSRLGTGSTEAFF. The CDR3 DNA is TGTGCCAGCAGCCGCCTAGGGACAGGGAGCACTGAAGCTTTCTTT.

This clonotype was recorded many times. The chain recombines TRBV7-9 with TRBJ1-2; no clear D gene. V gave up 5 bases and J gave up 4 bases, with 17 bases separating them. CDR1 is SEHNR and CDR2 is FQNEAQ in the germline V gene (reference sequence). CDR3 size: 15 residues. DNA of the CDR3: TGTGCCAGCAGCCCGGGTGGACCACTGGTCTATGGCTACACCTTC. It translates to CASSPGGPLVYGYTF.

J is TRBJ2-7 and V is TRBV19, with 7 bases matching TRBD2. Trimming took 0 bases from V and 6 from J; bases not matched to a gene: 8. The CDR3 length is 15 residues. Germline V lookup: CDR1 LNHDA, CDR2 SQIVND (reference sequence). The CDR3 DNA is TGTGCCAGTAGTATAGATCACGGCGGGAGTGGCGAGCAGTACTTC. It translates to CASSIDHGGSGEQYF.

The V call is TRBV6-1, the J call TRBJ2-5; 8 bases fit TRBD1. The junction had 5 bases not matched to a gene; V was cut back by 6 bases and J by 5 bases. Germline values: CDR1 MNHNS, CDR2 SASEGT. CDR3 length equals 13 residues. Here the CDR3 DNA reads TGTGCCAGCAGAAGGACAGGGTACGAGACCCAGTACTTC. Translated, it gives CASRRTGYETQYF.